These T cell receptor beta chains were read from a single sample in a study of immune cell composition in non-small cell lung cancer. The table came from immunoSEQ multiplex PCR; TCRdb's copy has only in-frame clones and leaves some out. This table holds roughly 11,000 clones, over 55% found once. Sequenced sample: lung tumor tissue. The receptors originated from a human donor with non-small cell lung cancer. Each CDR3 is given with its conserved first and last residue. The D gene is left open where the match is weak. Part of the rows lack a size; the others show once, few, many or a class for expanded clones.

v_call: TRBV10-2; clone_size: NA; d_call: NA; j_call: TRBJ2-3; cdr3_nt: TGCGCCAGCAGTGAGACTGCGACAACGCAGTATTTT; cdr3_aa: CASSETATTQYF
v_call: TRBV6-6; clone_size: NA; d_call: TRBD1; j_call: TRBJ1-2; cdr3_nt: TGTGCCAGCAAAAGGACAGGGGCTGAGGGCTACACCTTC; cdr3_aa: CASKRTGAEGYTF
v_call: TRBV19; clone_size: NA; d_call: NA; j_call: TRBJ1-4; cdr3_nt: TGTGCCAGTAGTAGCGCACGCAGGGCGACAACTAATGAAAAACTGTTTTTT; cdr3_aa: CASSSARRATTNEKLFF
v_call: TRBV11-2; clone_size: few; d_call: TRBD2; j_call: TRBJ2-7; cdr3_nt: TGTGCCAGCAGCTTGGCGTGGGCGGGAGAGGGGTACGAGCAGTACTTC; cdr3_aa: CASSLAWAGEGYEQYF
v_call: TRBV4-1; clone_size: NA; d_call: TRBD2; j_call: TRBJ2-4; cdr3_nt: TGCGCCAGCAGCCAGGATATAGCGGGAGGGGTAAGAAACATTCAGTACTTC; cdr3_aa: CASSQDIAGGVRNIQYF
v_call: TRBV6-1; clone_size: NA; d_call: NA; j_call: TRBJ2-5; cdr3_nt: TGTGCCAGCAGTGACGGCCCATCGGGCCAAGAGACCCAGTACTTC; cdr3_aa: CASSDGPSGQETQYF
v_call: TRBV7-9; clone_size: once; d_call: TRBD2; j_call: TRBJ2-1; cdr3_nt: TGTGCCAGCAGCTTGGGACTAGCGGGAAGCAATGAGCAGTTCTTC; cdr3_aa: CASSLGLAGSNEQFF
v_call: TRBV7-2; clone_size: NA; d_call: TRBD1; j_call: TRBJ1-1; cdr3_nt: TGTGCCAGCAGCCCCAAGGCGGGACAGGGGGCGGGAAAGTTTTGGGAAGCTTTCTTT; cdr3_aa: CASSPKAGQGAGKFWEAFF
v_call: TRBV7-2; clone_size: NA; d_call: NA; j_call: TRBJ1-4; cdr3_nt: TGTGCCAGCAGCCCCCAGGAGGGAGGCAGATCCGAAAAACTGTTTTTT; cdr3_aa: CASSPQEGGRSEKLFF
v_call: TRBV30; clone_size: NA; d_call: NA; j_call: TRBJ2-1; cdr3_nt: TGTGCCTGGGGGTGGAGGGAGGACAATGAGCAGTTCTTC; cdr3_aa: CAWGWREDNEQFF
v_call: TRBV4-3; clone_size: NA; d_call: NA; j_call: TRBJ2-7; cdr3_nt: TGCGCCAGCAGCCAAGATCTGGCACAGGAACGTCGCTACGAGCAGTACTTC; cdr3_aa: CASSQDLAQERRYEQYF
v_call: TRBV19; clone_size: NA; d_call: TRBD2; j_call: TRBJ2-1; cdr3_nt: TGTGCCAGTACTACACGGACTAGCGGGAGATCTTATGAGCAGTTCTTC; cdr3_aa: CASTTRTSGRSYEQFF
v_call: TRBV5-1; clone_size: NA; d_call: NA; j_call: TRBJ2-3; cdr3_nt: TGCGCCAGCAGCTTAACGGGGGATGGCCTTAATACGCAGTATTTT; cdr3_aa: CASSLTGDGLNTQYF
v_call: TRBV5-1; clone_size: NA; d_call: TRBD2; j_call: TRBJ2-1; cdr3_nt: TGCGCCAGCAGCTTGGGCCTAGCGGGAGTTCCGAATGAGCAGTTCTTC; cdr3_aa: CASSLGLAGVPNEQFF
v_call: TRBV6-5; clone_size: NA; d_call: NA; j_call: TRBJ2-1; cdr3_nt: TGTGCCAGCAGTTACCCGACCTCGGGGGACTCTGAGCAGTTCTTC; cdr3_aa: CASSYPTSGDSEQFF
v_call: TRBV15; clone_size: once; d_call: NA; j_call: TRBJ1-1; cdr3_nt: TGTGCCACCAGCAGAGGACCCCCGGGGAGGACTGAAGCTTTCTTT; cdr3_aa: CATSRGPPGRTEAFF
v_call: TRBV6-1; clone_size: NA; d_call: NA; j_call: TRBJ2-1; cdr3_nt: TGTGCCAGCAGTGTGGGGACTTGGAATGAGCAGTTCTTC; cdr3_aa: CASSVGTWNEQFF
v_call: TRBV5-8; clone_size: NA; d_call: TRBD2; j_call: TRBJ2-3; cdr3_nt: TGTGCCAGCAGCTTGCGTCTAGCGGGTTCGGATACGCAGTATTTT; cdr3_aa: CASSLRLAGSDTQYF
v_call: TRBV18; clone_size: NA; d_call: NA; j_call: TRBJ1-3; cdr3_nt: TGTGCCAGCTCACCACAGGGAGGGGTCGGAAACACCATATATTTT; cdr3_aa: CASSPQGGVGNTIYF
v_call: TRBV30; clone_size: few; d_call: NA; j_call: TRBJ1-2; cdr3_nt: TGTGCCTGCCCGGCCGGGAGCCAGGCGGGGGGCTACACCTTC; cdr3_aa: CACPAGSQAGGYTF
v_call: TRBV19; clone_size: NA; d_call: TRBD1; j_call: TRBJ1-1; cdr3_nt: TGTGCCAGTAGTATTGGTGGCAGGGGGCAGTGGATCACTGAAGCTTTCTTT; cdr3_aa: CASSIGGRGQWITEAFF
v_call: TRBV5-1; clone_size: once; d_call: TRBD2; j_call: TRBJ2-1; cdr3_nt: TGCGCCAGCAGCTTACTAGCGGGAGTTGGCAATGAGCAGTTCTTC; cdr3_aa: CASSLLAGVGNEQFF
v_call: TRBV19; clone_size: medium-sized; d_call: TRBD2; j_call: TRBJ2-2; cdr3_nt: TGTGCCAGTAGTGGACTAGCGGGAGGTAACGGGGAGCTGTTTTTT; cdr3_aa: CASSGLAGGNGELFF
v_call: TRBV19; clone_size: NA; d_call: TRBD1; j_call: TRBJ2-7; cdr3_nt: TGTGCCAGTAGTCCGCCGGGACAGGGCTCCTACGAGCAGTACTTC; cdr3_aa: CASSPPGQGSYEQYF
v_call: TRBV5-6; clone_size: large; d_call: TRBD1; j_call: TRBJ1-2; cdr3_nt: TGTGCCAGCAGCCTACAGGGGGCACAGTATGGCTACACCTTC; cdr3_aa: CASSLQGAQYGYTF
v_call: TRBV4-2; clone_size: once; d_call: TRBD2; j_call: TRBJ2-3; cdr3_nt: TGTGCCAGCAGCCTCGGGGAGGGAGAGGGCACAGATACGCAGTATTTT; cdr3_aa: CASSLGEGEGTDTQYF
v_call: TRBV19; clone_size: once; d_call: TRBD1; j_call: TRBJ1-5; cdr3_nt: TGTGCCAGTAGCCAGGACAGGGTGGGTCAGCCCCAGCATTTT; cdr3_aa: CASSQDRVGQPQHF
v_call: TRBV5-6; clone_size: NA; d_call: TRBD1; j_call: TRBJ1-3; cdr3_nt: TGTGCCAGCAGCTTGAGGGGGCCTGGAAACACCATATATTTT; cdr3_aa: CASSLRGPGNTIYF
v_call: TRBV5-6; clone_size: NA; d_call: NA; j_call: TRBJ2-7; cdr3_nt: TGTGCCAGCAGCGGATACAGCTCCTACGAGCAGTACTTC; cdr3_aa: CASSGYSSYEQYF
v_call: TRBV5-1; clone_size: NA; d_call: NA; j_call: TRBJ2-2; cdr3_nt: TGCGCCAGCAGCTTGGTTGCAGGAAACACCGGGGAGCTGTTTTTT; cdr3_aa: CASSLVAGNTGELFF
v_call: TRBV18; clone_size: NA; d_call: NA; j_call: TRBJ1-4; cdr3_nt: TGTGCCAGCTCACCAGCGGTGGATGCAACTAATGAAAAACTGTTTTTT; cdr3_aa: CASSPAVDATNEKLFF
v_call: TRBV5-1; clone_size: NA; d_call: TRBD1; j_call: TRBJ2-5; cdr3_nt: TGCGCCAGCAGCTTGGGGACAGGTCAAGAGACCCAGTACTTC; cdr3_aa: CASSLGTGQETQYF
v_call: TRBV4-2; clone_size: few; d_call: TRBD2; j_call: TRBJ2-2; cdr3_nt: TGTGCCAGCAGCCAAGATTGGCGGGAGAGCCCCTTCCTGGGGGAGCTGTTTTTT; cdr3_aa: CASSQDWRESPFLGELFF
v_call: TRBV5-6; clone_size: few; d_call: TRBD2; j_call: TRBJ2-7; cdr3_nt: TGTGCCAGCAGCCGCAGACTAGCGGGAGGGGTTCACGAGCAGTACTTC; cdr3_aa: CASSRRLAGGVHEQYF
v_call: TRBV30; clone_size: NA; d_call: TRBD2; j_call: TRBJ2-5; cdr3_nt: TGTGCCTGGAGTAGTAGCGGGTTAGAGACCCAGTACTTC; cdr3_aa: CAWSSSGLETQYF
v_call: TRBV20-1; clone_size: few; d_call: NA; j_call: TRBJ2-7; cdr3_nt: TGCAGTGCTAGTCCCACCTACGAGCAGTACTTC; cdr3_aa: CSASPTYEQYF
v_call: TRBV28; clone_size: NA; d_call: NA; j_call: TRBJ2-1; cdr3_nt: TGTGCCACCTCCGACAGGATGGGCAATGAGCAGTTCTTC; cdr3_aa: CATSDRMGNEQFF
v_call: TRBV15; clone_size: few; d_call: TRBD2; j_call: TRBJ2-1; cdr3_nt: TGTGCCACCAGCGGGAGTTTGCGGGAGAACCCTAATGAGCAGTTCTTC; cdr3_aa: CATSGSLRENPNEQFF
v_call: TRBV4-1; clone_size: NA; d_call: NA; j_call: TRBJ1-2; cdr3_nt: TGCGCCAGCAGCCAAGATAGATGGGGGGAGGGCTATGGCTACACCTTC; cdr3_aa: CASSQDRWGEGYGYTF
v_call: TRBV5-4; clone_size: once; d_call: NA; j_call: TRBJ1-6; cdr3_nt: TGTGCCAGCAGCTTGAAGGGGAATTCACCCCTCCACTTT; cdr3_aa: CASSLKGNSPLHF
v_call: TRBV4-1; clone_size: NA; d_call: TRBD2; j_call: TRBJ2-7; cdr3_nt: TGCGCCAGCAGCCAAGGGGGGGGTCGAATAGGCGAGCAGTACTTC; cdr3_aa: CASSQGGGRIGEQYF
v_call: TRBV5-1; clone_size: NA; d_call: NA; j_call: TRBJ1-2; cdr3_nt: TGCGCCAGCAGCTGGGGAGATCCCACTAACTATGGCTACACCTTC; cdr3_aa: CASSWGDPTNYGYTF
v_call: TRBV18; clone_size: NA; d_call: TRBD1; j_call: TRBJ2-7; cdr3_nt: TGTGCCAGCCATCGGGACAGACCGGGACCTACGCGTCACCTGGCCTACGAGCAGTACTTC; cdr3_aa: CASHRDRPGPTRHLAYEQYF
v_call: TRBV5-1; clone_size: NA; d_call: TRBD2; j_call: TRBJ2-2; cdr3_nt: TGCGCCAGCACCCAAAATAGCGGGATTAGCACCGGGGAGCTGTTTTTT; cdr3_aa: CASTQNSGISTGELFF
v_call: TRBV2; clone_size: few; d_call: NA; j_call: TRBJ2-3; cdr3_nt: TGTGCCAGCAGTGTCGTCTCGGGCACAGATACGCAGTATTTT; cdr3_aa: CASSVVSGTDTQYF
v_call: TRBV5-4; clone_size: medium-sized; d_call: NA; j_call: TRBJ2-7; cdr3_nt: TGTGCCAGCAGCTTGGGTCAGGGGTCGTTGTACGAGCAGTACTTC; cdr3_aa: CASSLGQGSLYEQYF